These 9 T cell receptor beta chains were all obtained from the same sample, sequenced in a study of blood T cell repertoires in COVID-19. Here immunoSEQ multiplex PCR was the method, and the copy in TCRdb shows in-frame clones only, minus some. Seen here are some 160,000 clones, about 82% observed once, and the top ten hold about 8.8%. Sequenced: peripheral blood. These receptors all stem from a woman older than 75 with COVID-19, enrolled during active disease.

This chain uses TRBV7-8 with TRBJ1-5; D is perhaps TRBD1 (6 bases). CDR1 and CDR2 from the germline V gene are SGHVS and FQNEAQ. V was cut by 5 bases and J by 7 bases, with 15 bases left in between. The CDR3 has 14 residues. CDR3 protein: CASSAQGGNQPQHF. In DNA, the CDR3 is TGTGCCAGCAGCGCACAGGGAGGGAACCAGCCCCAGCATTTT.

This chain connects TRBV9 to TRBJ1-6; TRBD1 aligns across 9 bases. In germline, CDR1 is SGDLS, CDR2 YYNGEE. V was pared by 4 bases and J by 7 bases, with 6 bases of the junction left unmatched. The CDR3 runs 15 residues. The CDR3, as DNA: TGTGCCAGCAGCCCGCGGACAGGGGTAAATTCACCCCTCCACTTT. Protein sequence: CASSPRTGVNSPLHF.

The chain joins TRBV20-1 to TRBJ2-1; TRBD2 aligns across 8 bases. Looked up from germline, CDR1 is DFQATT and CDR2 is SNEGSKA (reference sequence). V was clipped by 4 bases and J by 10 bases; unmatched bases: 3. This CDR3 contains 11 residues. DNA for the CDR3: TGCAGTGCTACCCGACTAGCGGAGCAGTTCTTC. Its translation is CSATRLAEQFF.

V is TRBV7-2 and J is TRBJ1-6; no reliable D call. Trimming left V 3 bases short and J 10 bases short, with 13 bases between. Germline V gene lookup returns CDR1 SGHTA and CDR2 FQGNSA. This CDR3 contains 14 residues. DNA of the CDR3: TGTGCCAGCAGCTTGAATGGAGTTCAATCACCCCTCCACTTT. It is translated as CASSLNGVQSPLHF. Combining the CDR3 with reference TRBV7-2 and TRBJ1-6 gives the whole variable domain GAGVSQSPSNKVTEKGKDVELRCDPISGHTALYWYRQSLGQGLEFLIYFQGNSAPDKSGLPSDRFSAERTGGSVSTLTIQRTQQEDSAVYLCASSLNGVQSPLHFGNGTRLTVT.

This chain uses TRBV5-1 with TRBJ2-7, with D unclear. The germline V and J ends were trimmed by 3 bases and 3 bases, with 10 bases remaining between them. Germline CDR1 and CDR2: SGHRS and YFSETQ. The CDR3 runs 13 residues. The CDR3 loop is CASSSTNYYEQYF. The DNA for the CDR3 is TGCGCCAGCAGCTCCACTAACTACTACGAGCAGTACTTC.

This rearrangement joins TRBV7-9 to TRBJ1-1, with TRBD1 identical over 10 bases. CDR1 and CDR2 (germline): SEHNR, FQNEAQ (reference sequence). The CDR3 spans 16 residues. With 1 base clipped from V and 3 bases from J, the junction kept 5 bases outside the gene matches. CDR3 sequence reads: CASSLGGQGFDTEAFF. CDR3 coding DNA: TGTGCCAGCAGCTTAGGGGGACAGGGGTTCGACACTGAAGCTTTCTTT.

This chain connects TRBV7-3 to TRBJ1-1; a possible D gene is TRBD1 (5 bases). This CDR3 has 13 amino acids. The V gene lost 5 bases and the J gene lost 5 bases, with 12 bases spanning the gap. CDR1 and CDR2 from the germline V gene are SGHTA and FQGTGA. CDR3 in amino acids: CASSDGGRTEAFF. The CDR3, as DNA: TGTGCCAGCAGCGACGGGGGACGGACTGAAGCTTTCTTT.

Comment on this clone: Other DNA sequences within the sample encode an identical CDR3. This chain joins TRBV11-2 and TRBJ2-7; perhaps TRBD1 as D (6 bases). Germline CDR1 reads SGHAT; CDR2 reads FQNNGV. V was pared by 5 bases and J by 4 bases, with 9 bases between. The CDR3 runs 12 residues. The CDR3: CASSLQGYEQYF. The CDR3 nucleotides read TGTGCCAGCAGCCTACAGGGTTACGAGCAGTACTTC. The variable domain in full, completed from reference TRBV11-2 and TRBJ2-7, reads EAGVAQSPRYKIIEKRQSVAFWCNPISGHATLYWYQQILGQGPKLLIQFQNNGVVDDSQLPKDRFSAERLKGVDSTLKIQPAKLEDSAVYLCASSLQGYEQYFGPGTRLTVT.

The genes are TRBV6-5 and TRBJ2-7, with 7 bases matching TRBD2. Germline values: CDR1 MNHEY, CDR2 SVGAGI. Germline trimming cut 6 bases from V and 7 bases from J; bases unmatched to any gene: 15. The CDR3 runs to 15 residues. The CDR3 nucleotides are TGTGCCAGCAGAACCCGGGGGAGGGCTAGCGAAGAGCAGTACTTC. It yields the protein CASRTRGRASEEQYF.